Shown below are 12 T cell receptor beta chains from a single sample sequenced in a study of T cell repertoires in cytomegalovirus infection. TCRdb re-analysed the reads in MiXCR, keeping a single row per CDR3 protein. The sample lists under 850,000 distinct CDR3 sequences; about 40% were seen once. Sequencing was carried out using PBMCs. These receptors came from a human donor in good health (CMV status not recorded). Some clones in this sample may be carry-over from other donors' samples.

The chain combines TRBV5-1 with TRBJ1-1, with a possible D match to TRBD1 (5 bases). The CDR3 has 13 residues. The ends were cut back, 2 bases at V and 7 bases at J, with 12 bases in the middle. CDR1 is SGHRS, CDR2 YFSETQ, per germline. CDR3: CASSLLTGVEAFF. The CDR3 DNA reads as TGCGCCAGCAGCTTACTGACGGGGGTTGAAGCTTTCTTT.

This clonotype was found once. One base away lies a much larger clone, so this may be a sequencing read error. The gene calls are TRBV5-1 and TRBJ2-1, with D perhaps TRBD1 (6 bases). The CDR3 consists of 14 residues. With 10 bases removed from V and 7 bases from J, the gap between germline ends came to 21 bases. CDR1 is SGHRS, CDR2 YFSETQ, per germline. CDR3: CARAPRQVPNEQFF. Written as DNA, the CDR3 is TGCGCCCGCGCACCCAGACAGGTTCCGAATGAGCAGTTCTTC.

This chain connects TRBV28 to TRBJ2-1; 8 nucleotides align to TRBD1. Looked up from germline, CDR1 is MDHEN and CDR2 is SYDVKM. V was clipped by 3 bases and J by 15 bases; unmatched bases: 10. There are 13 residues in the CDR3. In DNA form, the CDR3 reads TGTGCCAGCAGTTTTTCAATCGTCGACAGGGGGTTCTTC. It encodes CASSFSIVDRGFF.

The chain joins TRBV13 to TRBJ1-2; 10 bases are shared with TRBD1. Germline values: CDR1 PRHDT, CDR2 FYEKMQ (reference sequence). The junction had 4 bases not matched to a gene; V was cut back by 6 bases and J by 6 bases. The CDR3 sequence is 13 residues long. CDR3 sequence (DNA): TGTGCCAGCAGGAGCGGGACAGGGGATGGCTACACCTTC. Translating it yields CASRSGTGDGYTF.

The chain uses TRBV6-5 and TRBJ2-7, with D unresolved. Trimming took 6 bases from V and 4 from J, leaving 16 bases between them. The CDR3 covers 14 residues. Germline V gives CDR1 MNHEY, CDR2 SVGAGI. CDR3 sequence (DNA): TGTGCCAGCAGCGGGCAACTGGGTTTATACGAGCAGTACTTC. It yields the protein CASSGQLGLYEQYF.

The chain has TRBV28 and TRBJ1-2, with 9 bases matching TRBD1. J was trimmed by 8 bases and V by 3 bases; bases with no gene match: 10. Germline V gives CDR1 MDHEN, CDR2 SYDVKM. The CDR3 is 15 amino acids. This CDR3 is CASSLDRDRAKGYTF. CDR3 DNA: TGTGCCAGCAGTTTGGACCGGGACAGGGCGAAAGGCTACACCTTC.

This clonotype was observed many times. The chain is built from TRBV7-4 and TRBJ2-4, with a possible D match to TRBD1 (5 bases). CDR3 length: 15 amino acids. V was trimmed by 2 bases and J by 9 bases, leaving 17 bases between them. Germline V gene lookup returns CDR1 SGHVT and CDR2 SQSDAQ. The CDR3 nucleotides read TGTGCCAGCAGCTTAATCTGGGCCATAAGGGGCATTCAGTACTTC. It codes for CASSLIWAIRGIQYF.

In this sample, this clonotype turned up a few times. The chain has TRBV7-6 and TRBJ2-5; TRBD2 matches at 7 bases. Germline CDR1 SGHVS, CDR2 FNYEAQ. Trimming cost V 4 bases and J 5 bases; bases outside gene matches: 16. The CDR3 is 17 amino acids. The CDR3 DNA sequence: TGTGCCAGCAGCTCCCGAAAGGGAGGGCCGGTGCTGGAGACCCAGTACTTC. Translated, it gives CASSSRKGGPVLETQYF. Drawing the rest from reference TRBV7-6 and TRBJ2-5, the complete variable domain is GAGVSQSPRYKVTKRGQDVALRCDPISGHVSLYWYRQALGQGPEFLTYFNYEAQQDKSGLPNDRFSAERPEGSISTLTIQRTEQRDSAMYRCASSSRKGGPVLETQYFGPGTRLLVL.

Only a few counts were recorded for this clonotype. The chain carries TRBV28 and TRBJ1-3; tentatively, D is TRBD1 (6 bases). Trimming left V 4 bases short and J 2 bases short, with 15 bases between. Looked up from germline, CDR1 is MDHEN and CDR2 is SYDVKM. This CDR3 spans 16 amino acids. The CDR3: CASSYPITGTGNTIYF. In nucleotides, the CDR3 is TGTGCCAGCAGTTACCCCATAACAGGGACTGGAAACACCATATATTTT.

This clonotype was observed a few times. This chain uses TRBV5-1 with TRBJ2-7; TRBD2 agrees at 8 bases. The CDR3 is 13 amino acids. Germline loops: CDR1 SGHRS, CDR2 YFSETQ. V was clipped by 4 bases and J by 6 bases; unmatched bases: 6. This CDR3 reads CASSPGGPVEQYF. CDR3 coding DNA: TGCGCCAGCAGCCCGGGAGGGCCGGTCGAGCAGTACTTC.

This clonotype was seen at least ten times. This chain joins TRBV7-2 and TRBJ1-2; maybe TRBD1 (5 bases). The CDR3 covers 12 residues. The germline V and J ends were trimmed by 5 bases and 8 bases, with 12 bases remaining between them. The germline V gene encodes CDR1 SGHTA and CDR2 FQGNSA. For the CDR3, the DNA is TGTGCCAGCAGCGCTGACAGTTTCGGCTACACCTTC. Amino acid sequence: CASSADSFGYTF.

This clonotype has just a few counts. The chain couples TRBV28 to TRBJ1-5; D unclear. The CDR3 is made up of 15 amino acids. Germline V gene lookup returns CDR1 MDHEN and CDR2 SYDVKM. V dropped 10 bases and J dropped 0 bases, with 16 bases sitting between them. The CDR3 DNA is TGTGCCACCCGAGCCGCGGGGTATAGCAATCAGCCCCAGCATTTT. It yields the protein CATRAAGYSNQPQHF.